This record concerns one T cell receptor beta chain sequence. This specimen belongs to a study of blood T cell repertoires in COVID-19. Looking at the study overall: T cells, B-cell-depleted T cells, or PBMCs provided the cDNA or gDNA that served as material.

Authors' data handling: Reference gene primer amplification gave nucleated cell count estimates. TCRdb keeps only in-frame clones here, not all; method: immunoSEQ multiplex PCR. Clone size and the V and J calls come from that table; the DNA yielded D and trimming. The sample includes over 85,000 clones, 75% to 90% of them seen just once. Material for sequencing was peripheral blood. This receptor was taken from a woman of 80 years or more with acute or convalescent COVID-19.

This CDR3 reads CSAMTGYGYTF. For the CDR3, the DNA is TGCAGTGCTATGACAGGGTATGGCTACACCTTC. The chain combines TRBV20-1 with TRBJ1-2, with 7 bases lining up with TRBD1. This CDR3 contains 11 residues. Germline CDR1 is DFQATT and CDR2 is SNEGSKA (reference sequence). V shed 4 bases, J shed 5 bases, and the junction held 1 base outside the gene matches.